Each of the 6 T cell receptor beta chains below was sequenced from the same sample in a study of neoadjuvant nivolumab and ipilimumab in lung cancer. Using immunoSEQ multiplex PCR, the repertoire was profiled, and TCRdb retains in-frame clones only, with some absent. The sample lists approximately 31,000 clones; 90% were seen once. The source was peripheral blood, collected after neoadjuvant nivolumab, alone or with ipilimumab, at or shortly before surgery. Receptors were obtained from an adult with non-small cell lung cancer.

In its sample, this clone was seen once. This chain uses TRBV7-8 with TRBJ2-7; no firm D call. The CDR3 length is 13 residues. V was shortened by 2 bases and J by 4 bases, with 9 bases between the two germline ends. Germline-derived CDR1 and CDR2 are SGHVS and FQNEAQ. The CDR3 protein is CASSLKGVYEQYF. Written as DNA, the CDR3 is TGTGCCAGCAGCTTAAAGGGTGTGTACGAGCAGTACTTC.

The CDR3 bases are TGTGCCATCAGGGAGGGACAGGGGAGCTCCTACGAGCAGTACTTC. This translates into CAIREGQGSSYEQYF. The rearrangement links TRBV10-3 to TRBJ2-7; 10 positions match TRBD1. Germline CDR1 is ENHRY and CDR2 is SYGVKD. This CDR3 is 15 amino acids long. After removal of 6 bases from V and 0 bases from J, the junction contained 5 bases not matched to a gene.

The rearrangement joins TRBV18 to TRBJ2-6; D may correspond to TRBD1 or TRBD2 (5 bases each). Germline assignment: CDR1 KGHSH and CDR2 LQKENI. V shed 3 bases and J shed 2 bases, with 14 bases lying between them. This CDR3 spans 17 amino acids. The CDR3 here is CASSPSMGDTGANVLTF. CDR3 DNA sequence: TGTGCCAGCTCACCCTCGATGGGGGATACTGGGGCCAACGTCCTGACTTTC.

V usage is TRBV7-8 and J usage is TRBJ2-1; possibly TRBD2 for D (6 bases). The CDR3 totals 15 residues. The V end was cut by 7 bases, the J end by 8 bases, with 21 bases between. The germline CDR1 and CDR2 sequences are SGHVS and FQNEAQ. This chain's CDR3 is CASTQAGLVVDEQFF. As DNA, the CDR3 is TGTGCCAGCACCCAAGCGGGCCTAGTCGTAGATGAGCAGTTCTTC.

V usage is TRBV5-1 and J usage is TRBJ2-1, with TRBD2 identical over 7 bases. Germline assignment: CDR1 SGHRS and CDR2 YFSETQ. J was trimmed by 4 bases and V by 4 bases; bases with no gene match: 11. The CDR3 is 16 amino acids. CDR3 coding DNA: TGCGCCAGCAGCGTCCGGGAGGCTAGCGCTTACAATGAGCAGTTCTTC. Translation: CASSVREASAYNEQFF. Full variable domain (missing parts from reference TRBV5-1 and TRBJ2-1): KAGVTQTPRYLIKTRGQQVTLSCSPISGHRSVSWYQQTPGQGLQFLFEYFSETQRNKGNFPGRFSGRQFSNSRSEMNVSTLELGDSALYLCASSVREASAYNEQFFGPGTRLTVL.

The J gene is TRBJ1-1, the V gene TRBV11-2, with D tentatively TRBD1 (5 bases). V was cut by 5 bases and J by 5 bases, with 15 bases left in between. Germline V gene sequence: CDR1 SGHAT, CDR2 FQNNGV. The CDR3 has 14 amino acids. The CDR3 loop is CASSHEGVGTEAFF. The CDR3 region has the DNA TGTGCCAGCAGCCATGAAGGGGTCGGGACTGAAGCTTTCTTT.